This entry lists 13 T cell receptor beta chains sequenced from one sample in a study of cytomegalovirus exposure and HLA in healthy donors. It was with 60 Vbeta and 13 Jbeta primers that the PCR ran. The table came from immunoSEQ multiplex PCR; TCRdb's copy has only in-frame clones and leaves some out. The profile shows roughly 150,000 clones, 80% to 90% of them singletons. Sample: PBMCs. These TCRs come from a woman aged 18-29 years in good health and CMV-seronegative.

In the case of this clone: Here the CDR3 omits its conserved ending phenylalanine or tryptophan, so a read error is the likely source. No DNA is shown, since the ends of the CDR3 on it are uncertain; the CDR3 is the one TCRdb lists. Other DNA sequences of this sample code for an identical CDR3. This sequence joins TRBV9 and TRBJ1-2; TRBD1 is taken as the D call from the table, unchecked against the DNA. The CDR3 is 11 amino acids long, termini counted. CDR1 SGDLS and CDR2 YYNGEE come from the germline V gene. CDR3 sequence: CASSGTGGADS.

The V call is TRBV28, the J call TRBJ2-5, with D perhaps matching TRBD2 (7 bases). The CDR3 is 14 residues long. Trimming removed 8 bases from V and 1 base from J, with 14 bases in between. The germline CDR1 and CDR2 sequences are MDHEN and SYDVKM. The CDR3 loop is CASRIRGAQETQYF. The CDR3 region has the DNA TGTGCCAGCCGCATCCGGGGGGCCCAAGAGACCCAGTACTTC.

V and J are TRBV29-1 and TRBJ1-2; D is ambiguous. V lost 4 bases, J lost 1 base, and 10 bases lay in between. CDR1 and CDR2 (germline): SQVTM, ANQGSEA. The CDR3 extends over 13 amino acids. The CDR3 is CSVGQVFNYGYTF. Here the CDR3 DNA reads TGCAGCGTTGGGCAGGTTTTTAACTATGGCTACACCTTC.

The DNA for the CDR3 is TGTGCCAGCAGCGTAGAGGGAGGGAAGGTCAATGAGCAGTTCTTC. It is translated as CASSVEGGKVNEQFF. V and J are TRBV9 and TRBJ2-1, with TRBD2 matching over 7 bases. The germline CDR1 and CDR2 sequences are SGDLS and YYNGEE. V shed 0 bases, J shed 6 bases, and the junction held 6 bases outside the gene matches. CDR3 size: 15 residues. Using reference TRBV9 and TRBJ2-1 for the parts outside the CDR3, the full variable domain is DSGVTQTPKHLITATGQRVTLRCSPRSGDLSVYWYQQSLDQGLQFLIQYYNGEERAKGNILERFSAQQFPDLHSELNLSSLELGDSALYFCASSVEGGKVNEQFFGPGTRLTVL.

The gene calls are TRBV29-1 and TRBJ2-5; D remains unclear. The CDR3 has 12 amino acids. With 4 bases removed from V and 0 bases from J, the gap between germline ends came to 6 bases. Germline CDR1 SQVTM, CDR2 ANQGSEA. The CDR3, as DNA: TGCAGCGTTGTAACAGACCAAGAGACCCAGTACTTC. This gives the protein CSVVTDQETQYF. The full variable domain, completed using reference TRBV29-1 and TRBJ2-5, is SAVISQKPSRDICQRGTSLTIQCQVDSQVTMMFWYRQQPGQSLTLIATANQGSEATYESGFVIDKFPISRPNLTFSTLTVSNMSPEDSSIYLCSVVTDQETQYFGPGTRLLVL.

V and J are TRBV7-8 and TRBJ2-3; tentative D call: TRBD2 (6 bases). Trimming stripped 4 bases from V and 0 bases from J, with 17 bases between. CDR1 is SGHVS, CDR2 FQNEAQ, per germline. The length of the CDR3 is 17 residues. This CDR3 is CASSSYLWRDSTDTQYF. For the CDR3, the DNA is TGTGCCAGCAGCTCCTACCTTTGGCGGGATAGCACAGATACGCAGTATTTT.

This clone showed up just a few times. The rearrangement links TRBV10-3 to TRBJ1-2; no firm D call. The germline V and J ends were trimmed by 3 bases and 9 bases, with 11 bases remaining between them. CDR1 is ENHRY and CDR2 is SYGVKD in the germline V gene. CDR3 length equals 12 residues. The CDR3 is CAISDGDARYTF. CDR3 DNA: TGTGCCATCAGTGATGGAGACGCACGCTACACCTTC.

This chain uses TRBV27 with TRBJ1-2; TRBD1 is a possible D gene (5 bases). The CDR3 is made up of 13 amino acids. V gave up 3 bases and J gave up 8 bases, with 13 bases separating them. Germline V CDR1 and CDR2: MNHEY, SMNVEV (reference sequence). In nucleotides, the CDR3 is TGTGCCAGCAGTTTTCAGGGTTCCTCCGGCTACACCTTC. Protein sequence: CASSFQGSSGYTF.

This chain joins TRBV4-1 and TRBJ2-7, with D hard to call. Per germline, CDR1 MGHRA and CDR2 YSYEKL. The V end was cut by 4 bases, the J end by 2 bases, with 12 bases between. This CDR3 comprises 14 residues. CDR3 protein: CASSLVSTPYEQYF. The CDR3 nucleotides are TGCGCCAGCAGCCTGGTAAGCACCCCCTACGAGCAGTACTTC.

The gene calls are TRBV11-2 and TRBJ1-6; D not resolved. This CDR3 is built from 14 residues. CDR1 and CDR2 from the germline V gene are SGHAT and FQNNGV. Trimming pared 4 bases from V and 7 bases from J, leaving 11 bases between. The CDR3 bases are TGTGCCAGCAGCTGGGAGTCACGAAATTCACCCCTCCACTTT. The encoded protein is CASSWESRNSPLHF.

The chain combines TRBV9 with TRBJ2-7, with a weak D call TRBD2 (5 bases). The V gene's germline CDR1 is SGDLS and CDR2 YYNGEE. The V end lost 0 bases, the J end lost 0 bases, and 10 bases lay between the germline ends. This CDR3 region has 15 residues. The CDR3 DNA is TGTGCCAGCAGCGTAGGAGGGCCGCCCTCCTACGAGCAGTACTTC. It codes for CASSVGGPPSYEQYF.

CDR3: CASSIWRDLAGELFF. CDR3 bases: TGTGCCAGTAGTATATGGAGAGATTTGGCCGGGGAGCTGTTTTTT. The chain recombines TRBV19 with TRBJ2-2; D is ambiguous. V gave up 2 bases and J gave up 6 bases, with 13 bases separating them. Germline values: CDR1 LNHDA, CDR2 SQIVND (reference sequence). The CDR3 sequence is 15 residues long.

The V and J genes are TRBV27 and TRBJ2-5, with D possibly matching TRBD2 (5 bases). The CDR3 totals 14 residues. V lost 3 bases to trimming and J lost 4 bases, with 12 bases between them. Germline V lookup: CDR1 MNHEY, CDR2 SMNVEV (reference sequence). This CDR3 is CASSFRVGGETQYF. Here the CDR3 DNA reads TGTGCCAGCAGTTTTAGGGTCGGAGGAGAGACCCAGTACTTC.